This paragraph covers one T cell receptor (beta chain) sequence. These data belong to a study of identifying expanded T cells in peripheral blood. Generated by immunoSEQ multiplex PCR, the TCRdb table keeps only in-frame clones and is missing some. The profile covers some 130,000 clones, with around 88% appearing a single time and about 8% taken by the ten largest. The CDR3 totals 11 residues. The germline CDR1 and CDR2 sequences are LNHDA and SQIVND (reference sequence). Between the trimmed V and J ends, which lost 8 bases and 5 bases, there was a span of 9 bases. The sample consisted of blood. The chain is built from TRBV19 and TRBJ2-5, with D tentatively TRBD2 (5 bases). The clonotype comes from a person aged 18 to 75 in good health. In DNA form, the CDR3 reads TGTGCCAGTGCTACGGGGGAGACCCAGTACTTC. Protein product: CASATGETQYF.